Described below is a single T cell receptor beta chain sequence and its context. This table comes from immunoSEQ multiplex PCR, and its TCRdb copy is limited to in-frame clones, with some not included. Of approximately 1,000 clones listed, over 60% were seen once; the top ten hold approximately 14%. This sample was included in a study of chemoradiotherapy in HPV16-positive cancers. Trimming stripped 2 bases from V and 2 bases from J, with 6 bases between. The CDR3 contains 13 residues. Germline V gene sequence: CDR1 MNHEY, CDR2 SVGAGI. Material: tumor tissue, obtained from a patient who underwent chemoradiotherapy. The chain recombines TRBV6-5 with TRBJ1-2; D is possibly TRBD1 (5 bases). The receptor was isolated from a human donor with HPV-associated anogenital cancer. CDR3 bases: TGTGCCAGCAGTTACGAGGGGAACTATGGCTACACCTTC. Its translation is CASSYEGNYGYTF.